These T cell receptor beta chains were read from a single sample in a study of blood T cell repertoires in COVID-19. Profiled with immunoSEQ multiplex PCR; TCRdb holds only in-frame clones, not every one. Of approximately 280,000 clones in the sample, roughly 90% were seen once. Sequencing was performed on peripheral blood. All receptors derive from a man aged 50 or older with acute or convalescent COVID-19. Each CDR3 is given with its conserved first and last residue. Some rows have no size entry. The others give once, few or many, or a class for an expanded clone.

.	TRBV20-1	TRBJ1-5	CSASREISVNQPQHF
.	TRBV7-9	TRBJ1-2	CASSLMAEYGYTF
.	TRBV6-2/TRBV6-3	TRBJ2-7	CASSSRGVRYEQYF
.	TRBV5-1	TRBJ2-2	CASSLAGGTGELFF
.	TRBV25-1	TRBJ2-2	CASSEGSGGNTGELFF
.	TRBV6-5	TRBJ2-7	CASSQTELGEQYF
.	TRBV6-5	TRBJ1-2	CATKAVAGVSGYTF
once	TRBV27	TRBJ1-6	CASSLGGNSPLHF
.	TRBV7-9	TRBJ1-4	CASSLDWTGNEKLFF
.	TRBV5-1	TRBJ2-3	CASSVQGPSTDTQYF
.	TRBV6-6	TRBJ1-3	CASSYRGSENTIYF
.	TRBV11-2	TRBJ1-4	CASSPTGGYNEKLFF